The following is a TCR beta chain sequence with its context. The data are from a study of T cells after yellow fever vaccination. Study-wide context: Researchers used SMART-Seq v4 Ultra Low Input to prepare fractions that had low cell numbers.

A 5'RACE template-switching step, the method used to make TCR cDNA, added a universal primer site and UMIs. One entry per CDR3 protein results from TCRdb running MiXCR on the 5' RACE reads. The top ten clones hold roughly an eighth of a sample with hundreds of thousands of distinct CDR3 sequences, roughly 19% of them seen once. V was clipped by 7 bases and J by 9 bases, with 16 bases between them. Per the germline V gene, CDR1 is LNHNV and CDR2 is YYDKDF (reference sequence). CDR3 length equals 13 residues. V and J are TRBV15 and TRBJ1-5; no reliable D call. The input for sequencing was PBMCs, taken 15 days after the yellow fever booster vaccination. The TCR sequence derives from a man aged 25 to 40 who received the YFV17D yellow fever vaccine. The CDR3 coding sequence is TGTGCCACCAAGAAGAAGGAGTGGCGGCCCCAGCATTTT. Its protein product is CATKKKEWRPQHF.